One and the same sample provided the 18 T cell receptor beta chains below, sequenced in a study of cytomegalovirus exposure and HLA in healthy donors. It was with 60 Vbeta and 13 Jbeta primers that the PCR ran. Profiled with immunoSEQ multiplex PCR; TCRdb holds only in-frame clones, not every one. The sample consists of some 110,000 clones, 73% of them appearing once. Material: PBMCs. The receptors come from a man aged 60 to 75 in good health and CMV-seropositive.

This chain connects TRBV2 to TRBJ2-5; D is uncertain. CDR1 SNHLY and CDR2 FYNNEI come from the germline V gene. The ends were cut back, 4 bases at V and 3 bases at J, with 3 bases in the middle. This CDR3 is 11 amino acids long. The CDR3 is CASSAEETQYF. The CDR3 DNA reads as TGTGCCAGCAGTGCGGAAGAGACCCAGTACTTC.

Here the CDR3 reads CASSGRQAGSNYEQYF. Written as DNA, the CDR3 is TGCGCCAGCAGCGGCCGGCAGGCCGGATCGAACTACGAGCAGTACTTC. The V call is TRBV5-1, the J call TRBJ2-7; no clear D gene. V shed 4 bases and J shed 3 bases, with 20 bases lying between them. The CDR3 length is 16 residues. Germline V gene data show CDR1 as SGHRS and CDR2 as YFSETQ.

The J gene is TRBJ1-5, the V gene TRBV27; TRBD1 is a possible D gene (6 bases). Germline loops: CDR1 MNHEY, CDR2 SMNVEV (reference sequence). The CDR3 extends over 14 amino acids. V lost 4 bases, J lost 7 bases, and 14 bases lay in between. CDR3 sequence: CASSSPGGLQPQHF. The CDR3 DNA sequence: TGTGCCAGCAGTTCCCCCGGGGGGCTACAGCCCCAGCATTTT.

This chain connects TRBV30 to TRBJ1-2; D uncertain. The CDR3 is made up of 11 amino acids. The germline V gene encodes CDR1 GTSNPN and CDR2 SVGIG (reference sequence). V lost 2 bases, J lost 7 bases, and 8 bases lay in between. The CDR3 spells CAWSISSGYTF. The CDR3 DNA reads TGTGCCTGGAGTATTTCCAGTGGCTACACCTTC.

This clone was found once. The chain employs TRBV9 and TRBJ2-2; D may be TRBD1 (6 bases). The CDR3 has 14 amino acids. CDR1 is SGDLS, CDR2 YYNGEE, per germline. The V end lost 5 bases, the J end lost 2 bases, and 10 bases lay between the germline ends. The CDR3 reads CASSLRGNTGELFF. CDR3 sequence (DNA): TGTGCCAGCAGTCTCAGGGGAAACACCGGGGAGCTGTTTTTT.

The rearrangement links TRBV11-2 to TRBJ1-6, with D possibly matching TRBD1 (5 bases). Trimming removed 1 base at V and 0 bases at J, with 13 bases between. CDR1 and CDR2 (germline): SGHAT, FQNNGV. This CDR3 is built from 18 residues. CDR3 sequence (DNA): TGTGCCAGCAGCTTAGGATCCGGGGGAAGCTCCTATAATTCACCCCTCCACTTT. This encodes CASSLGSGGSSYNSPLHF.

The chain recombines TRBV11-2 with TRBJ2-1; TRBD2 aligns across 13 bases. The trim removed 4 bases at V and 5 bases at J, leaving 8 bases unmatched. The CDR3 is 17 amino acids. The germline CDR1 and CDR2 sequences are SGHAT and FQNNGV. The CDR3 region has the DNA TGTGCCAGCAGCTCGGTGACTAGCGGGGGGCCCAACAATGAGCAGTTCTTC. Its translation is CASSSVTSGGPNNEQFF.

Here the CDR3 DNA reads TGCAGCGCCACCGACACAACCTATGGCTACACCTTC. It translates to CSATDTTYGYTF. The rearrangement joins TRBV29-1 to TRBJ1-2; D is ambiguous. Per the germline V gene, CDR1 is SQVTM and CDR2 is ANQGSEA. Trimming pared 7 bases from V and 4 bases from J, leaving 13 bases between. The CDR3 is 12 amino acids. Using reference TRBV29-1 and TRBJ1-2 for the parts outside the CDR3, the full variable domain is SAVISQKPSRDICQRGTSLTIQCQVDSQVTMMFWYRQQPGQSLTLIATANQGSEATYESGFVIDKFPISRPNLTFSTLTVSNMSPEDSSIYLCSATDTTYGYTFGSGTRLTVV.

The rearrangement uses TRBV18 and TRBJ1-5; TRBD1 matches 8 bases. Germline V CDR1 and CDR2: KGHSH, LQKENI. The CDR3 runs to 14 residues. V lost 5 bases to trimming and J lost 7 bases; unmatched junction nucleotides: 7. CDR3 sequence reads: CASSSQGAGQPQHF. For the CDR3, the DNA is TGTGCCAGCTCATCCCAGGGGGCGGGACAGCCCCAGCATTTT.

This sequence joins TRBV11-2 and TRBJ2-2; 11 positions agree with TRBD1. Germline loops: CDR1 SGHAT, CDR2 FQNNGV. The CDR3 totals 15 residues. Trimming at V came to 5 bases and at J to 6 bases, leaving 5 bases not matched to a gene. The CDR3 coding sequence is TGTGCCAGCAGCACCGGGACAGGGGGGGCCGGGGAGCTGTTTTTT. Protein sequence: CASSTGTGGAGELFF.

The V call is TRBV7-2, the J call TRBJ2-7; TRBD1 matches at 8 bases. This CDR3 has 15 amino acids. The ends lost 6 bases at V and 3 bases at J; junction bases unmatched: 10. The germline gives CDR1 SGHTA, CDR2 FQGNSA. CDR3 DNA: TGTGCCAGCAGTCCGACCGGGACAGGTTACTACGAGCAGTACTTC. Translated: CASSPTGTGYYEQYF.

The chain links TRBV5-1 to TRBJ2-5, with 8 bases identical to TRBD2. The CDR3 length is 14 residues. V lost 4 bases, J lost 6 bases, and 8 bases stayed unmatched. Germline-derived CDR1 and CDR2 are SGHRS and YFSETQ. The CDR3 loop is CASSAGGFIQTQYF. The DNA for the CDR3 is TGCGCCAGCAGCGCGGGGGGTTTTATCCAGACCCAGTACTTC.

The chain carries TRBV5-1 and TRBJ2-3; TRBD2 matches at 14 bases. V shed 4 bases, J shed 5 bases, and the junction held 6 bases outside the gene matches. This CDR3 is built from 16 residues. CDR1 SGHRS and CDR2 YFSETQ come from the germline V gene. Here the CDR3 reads CASSTRLAGGLDTQYF. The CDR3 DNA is TGCGCCAGCAGCACTCGACTAGCGGGGGGGTTAGATACGCAGTATTTT.

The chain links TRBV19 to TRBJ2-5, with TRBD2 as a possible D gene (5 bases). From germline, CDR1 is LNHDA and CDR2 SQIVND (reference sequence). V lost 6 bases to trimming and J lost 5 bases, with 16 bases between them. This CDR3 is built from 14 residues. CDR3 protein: CASSPGLLRETQYF. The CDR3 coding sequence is TGTGCCAGTAGCCCAGGACTGCTCCGGGAGACCCAGTACTTC.

CDR3 nucleotide sequence: TGTGCCAGCAGTGTGTCAGGGGATGGGGCCCAGCATTTT. This gives the protein CASSVSGDGAQHF. The chain links TRBV6-1 to TRBJ1-5; maybe TRBD1 (6 bases). The CDR3 length is 13 residues. Germline CDR1 is MNHNS and CDR2 is SASEGT. The V gene lost 4 bases and the J gene lost 11 bases, with 15 bases spanning the gap.

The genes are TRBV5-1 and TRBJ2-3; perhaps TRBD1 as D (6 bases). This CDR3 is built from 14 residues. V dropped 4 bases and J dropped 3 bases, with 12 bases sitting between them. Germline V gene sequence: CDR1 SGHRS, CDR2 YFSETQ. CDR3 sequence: CASSIQGLTDTQYF. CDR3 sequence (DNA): TGCGCCAGCAGCATACAGGGTCTTACAGATACGCAGTATTTT.

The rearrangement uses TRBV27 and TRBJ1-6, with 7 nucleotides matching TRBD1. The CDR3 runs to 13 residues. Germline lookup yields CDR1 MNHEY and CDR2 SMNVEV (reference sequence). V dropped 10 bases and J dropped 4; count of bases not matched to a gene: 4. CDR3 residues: CATQDRYNSPLHF. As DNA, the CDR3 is TGTGCCACCCAGGACAGGTATAATTCACCCCTCCACTTT.

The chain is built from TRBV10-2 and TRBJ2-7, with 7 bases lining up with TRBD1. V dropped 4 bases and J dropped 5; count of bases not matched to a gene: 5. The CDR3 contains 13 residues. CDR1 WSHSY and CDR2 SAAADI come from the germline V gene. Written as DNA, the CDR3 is TGCGCCAGCAGTGTGACAGGGACCCACGAGCAGTACTTC. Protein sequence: CASSVTGTHEQYF.